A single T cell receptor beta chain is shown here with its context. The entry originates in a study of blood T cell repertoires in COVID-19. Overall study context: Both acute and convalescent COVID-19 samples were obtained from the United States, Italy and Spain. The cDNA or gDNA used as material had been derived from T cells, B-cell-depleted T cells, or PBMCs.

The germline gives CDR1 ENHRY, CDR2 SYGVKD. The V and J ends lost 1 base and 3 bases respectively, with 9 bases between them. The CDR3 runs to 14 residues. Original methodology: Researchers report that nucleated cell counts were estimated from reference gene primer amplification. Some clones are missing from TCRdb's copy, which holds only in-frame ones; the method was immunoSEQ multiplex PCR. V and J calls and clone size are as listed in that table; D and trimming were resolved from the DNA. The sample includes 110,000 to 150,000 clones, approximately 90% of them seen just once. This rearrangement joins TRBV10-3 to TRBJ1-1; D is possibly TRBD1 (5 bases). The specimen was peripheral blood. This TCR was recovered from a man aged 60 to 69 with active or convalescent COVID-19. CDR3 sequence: CAISEWGEDTEAFF. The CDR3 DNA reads TGTGCCATCAGTGAGTGGGGGGAGGACACTGAAGCTTTCTTT.